These 23 T cell receptor beta chains were all obtained from the same sample, sequenced in a study of T cell responses to AZD1222 COVID-19 vaccine. Clones were sequenced by immunoSEQ multiplex PCR, and TCRdb holds only the in-frame ones, with some missing. The sample yields around 140,000 clones, 70% to 90% seen once. The sample was peripheral blood, taken on day 0 of AZD1222 vaccination. The receptors shown here come from an adult in good health.

J is TRBJ2-7 and V is TRBV29-1; TRBD1 matches 7 bases. This CDR3 comprises 14 residues. Trimming took 6 bases from V and 8 from J; bases not matched to a gene: 16. CDR1 and CDR2 from the germline V gene are SQVTM and ANQGSEA. CDR3 in DNA: TGCAGCGTCGTCACAGGGGACCCCTTTACGAAGCAGTACTTC. Amino acid sequence: CSVVTGDPFTKQYF.

This clone was seen more than once but under ten times. Other DNA sequences within the sample encode an identical CDR3. This rearrangement joins TRBV9 to TRBJ2-7, with 7 bases matching TRBD1. The J segment lost 4 bases and the V segment lost 3 bases, leaving 7 bases of the junction unmatched. Germline V gene lookup returns CDR1 SGDLS and CDR2 YYNGEE. The CDR3 is 14 amino acids. This CDR3 is CASSGQGVGYEQYF. The CDR3 DNA follows: TGTGCCAGCAGCGGACAGGGAGTTGGGTACGAGCAGTACTTC.

The V call is TRBV5-6, the J call TRBJ2-1, with D maybe TRBD1 (6 bases). The CDR3 runs to 15 residues. Germline loops: CDR1 SGHDT, CDR2 YYEEEE. The germline V and J ends were trimmed by 2 bases and 4 bases, with 13 bases remaining between them. DNA for the CDR3: TGTGCCAGCAGCTTTCAGGGGCGGAGGTACAATGAGCAGTTCTTC. Protein sequence: CASSFQGRRYNEQFF.

The V call is TRBV4-1, the J call TRBJ1-2; unclear D gene. The germline CDR1 and CDR2 sequences are MGHRA and YSYEKL. V dropped 7 bases and J dropped 7 bases, with 7 bases sitting between them. The CDR3 runs to 10 residues. CDR3 loop: CASKGAGYTF. In nucleotides, the CDR3 is TGCGCCAGCAAAGGCGCTGGCTACACCTTC.

This clone was detected only once. The genes are TRBV7-2 and TRBJ2-3; D possibly uses TRBD1 or TRBD2 (5 bases each). CDR1 SGHTA and CDR2 FQGNSA come from the germline V gene. The V gene lost 3 bases and the J gene lost 4 bases, with 11 bases spanning the gap. This CDR3 has 14 residues. The CDR3 DNA reads TGTGCCAGCAGCTTTCGGGACCGGGCAGATACGCAGTATTTT. Translated: CASSFRDRADTQYF.

V and J are TRBV19 and TRBJ2-7; 11 nucleotides agree with TRBD2. CDR1 is LNHDA, CDR2 SQIVND, per germline (reference sequence). There are 12 residues in the CDR3. J gave up 3 bases and V 8 bases, and 0 bases lay outside the gene matches. The DNA of the CDR3 is TGTGCCAGTGGGACTAGCGGCTACGAGCAGTACTTC. The encoded protein is CASGTSGYEQYF.

This clone was recorded once. V gene TRBV11-2 combines with J gene TRBJ2-3; perhaps TRBD1 as D (5 bases). Trimming removed 2 bases at V and 6 bases at J, with 18 bases between. Germline CDR1 and CDR2: SGHAT and FQNNGV. This CDR3 has 16 residues. The CDR3 nucleotides are TGTGCCAGCAGCTTACATACGGCGGTGAAGGGGGATACGCAGTATTTT. Amino acids: CASSLHTAVKGDTQYF.

The J gene is TRBJ1-1, the V gene TRBV29-1; TRBD1 agrees at 10 bases. Germline CDR1 SQVTM, CDR2 ANQGSEA. The V segment lost 7 bases and the J segment 5 bases; nucleotides outside the gene matches: 10. The length of the CDR3 is 14 residues. CDR3 nucleotide sequence: TGCAGCGCCCTCGGGGGACAGGGGTGGACTGAAGCTTTCTTT. The encoded protein is CSALGGQGWTEAFF.

This chain connects TRBV6-5 to TRBJ1-5; the match to TRBD1 covers 7 bases. Germline V CDR1 and CDR2: MNHEY, SVGAGI. Losses at the gene ends were 10 bases for V and 0 bases for J; bases not matched to a gene: 6. This CDR3 region has 14 residues. CDR3 DNA: TGTGCCAATCGACAGGGACATAGCAATCAGCCCCAGCATTTT. Protein product: CANRQGHSNQPQHF.

The V and J genes are TRBV21-1 and TRBJ1-5. TRBV21-1 is an annotated pseudogene. The CDR3 is made up of 13 amino acids. The DNA for the CDR3 is TGTGCCAGCAGCATAGTGGGTGATCAGCCCCAGCATTTT. Its protein is CASSIVGDQPQHF.

The gene calls are TRBV19 and TRBJ1-5; TRBD1 agrees at 11 bases. Germline-derived CDR1 and CDR2 are LNHDA and SQIVND (reference sequence). The CDR3 runs 15 residues. V lost 4 bases to trimming and J lost 5 bases; unmatched junction nucleotides: 4. The CDR3: CASSTTGQGDQPQHF. The CDR3 region has the DNA TGTGCCAGTAGTACAACGGGACAGGGGGATCAGCCCCAGCATTTT.

Remarks on this clone: A read error may account for a junction end that differs from germline. The J gene is TRBJ2-1, the V gene TRBV3-1 (or the pseudogene TRBV3-2), with 10 bases lining up with TRBD2. The CDR3 extends over 13 amino acids. Germline CDR1 is LGHDT and CDR2 is YNNKEL (reference sequence). The CDR3 DNA reads TGTGCCAGCAGCCAAGATCATGTAACTAGCGGGGTCTTC. Translated, it gives CASSQDHVTSGVF.

This sequence joins TRBV27 and TRBJ2-7, with D unresolved. The CDR3 is 15 residues long. V lost 2 bases to trimming and J lost 0 bases, with 11 bases between them. Germline CDR1 and CDR2: MNHEY and SMNVEV (reference sequence). CDR3 bases: TGTGCCAGCAGTTTAAAACCATCCTCCTCCTACGAGCAGTACTTC. It specifies CASSLKPSSSYEQYF.

The chain uses TRBV6-1 and TRBJ1-5; a possible D gene is TRBD1 (6 bases). The CDR3 has 13 amino acids. The V end lost 2 bases, the J end lost 4 bases, and 6 bases lay between the germline ends. Germline V gives CDR1 MNHNS, CDR2 SASEGT. In DNA form, the CDR3 reads TGTGCCAGCAGTGAAAGGGGGAATCAGCCCCAGCATTTT. It translates to CASSERGNQPQHF.

This clone has only a few counts. The chain has TRBV25-1 and TRBJ2-1, with 7 nucleotides matching TRBD2. Germline CDR1 MGHDK, CDR2 SYGVNS. The junction had 15 bases not matched to a gene; V was cut back by 0 bases and J by 7 bases. This CDR3 contains 18 residues. CDR3 protein: CASSEYLRAGGSGNEQFF. The CDR3 bases are TGTGCCAGCAGTGAATATCTCAGGGCCGGCGGGAGCGGGAATGAGCAGTTCTTC.

This chain connects TRBV19 to TRBJ1-1; D is ambiguous. The V end lost 0 bases, the J end lost 5 bases, and 10 bases lay between the germline ends. The CDR3 is 14 residues long. In germline, CDR1 is LNHDA, CDR2 SQIVND (reference sequence). The CDR3 is CASSIDGGGTEAFF. The CDR3 DNA reads as TGTGCCAGTAGTATAGATGGCGGAGGGACTGAAGCTTTCTTT.

The chain links TRBV2 to TRBJ2-2, with 7 bases matching TRBD1. Germline CDR1 and CDR2: SNHLY and FYNNEI. This CDR3 spans 15 amino acids. The V and J ends lost 6 bases and 0 bases, in that order; junction bases with no gene match: 4. The CDR3 DNA is TGTGCCAGCAGCGCCCAGGGGGCGAACACCGGGGAGCTGTTTTTT. This sequence encodes CASSAQGANTGELFF.

This chain connects TRBV12-3 or TRBV12-4 to TRBJ1-5; D call uncertain. Trimming removed 3 bases at V and 3 bases at J, with 6 bases between. The length of the CDR3 is 13 residues. CDR3 coding DNA: TGTGCCAGCAGTTTTGAAGCCAATCAGCCCCAGCATTTT. Amino acid sequence: CASSFEANQPQHF.

V is TRBV2 and J is TRBJ2-7, with D possibly being TRBD2 (6 bases). The V end was cut by 7 bases, the J end by 0 bases, with 10 bases between. CDR1 and CDR2 from the germline V gene are SNHLY and FYNNEI. The CDR3 is made up of 13 amino acids. The CDR3 nucleotides are TGTGCCAGCAACAAGGAGGGCTCCTACGAGCAGTACTTC. Its protein is CASNKEGSYEQYF. Variable domain in full (rest from reference TRBV2 and TRBJ2-7): EPEVTQTPSHQVTQMGQEVILRCVPISNHLYFYWYRQILGQKVEFLVSFYNNEISEKSEIFDDQFSVERPDGSNFTLKIRSTKLEDSAMYFCASNKEGSYEQYFGPGTRLTVT.

The chain carries TRBV3-1 (or the pseudogene TRBV3-2) and TRBJ2-7; either TRBD1 or TRBD2 may supply D (5 bases each). The V gene lost 0 bases and the J gene lost 3 bases, with 18 bases spanning the gap. Germline loops: CDR1 LGHDT, CDR2 YNNKEL (reference sequence). The CDR3 spans 17 residues. CDR3 amino acids: CASSQDPPGAGYYEQYF. CDR3 in DNA: TGTGCCAGCAGCCAAGATCCCCCCGGGGCGGGTTACTACGAGCAGTACTTC.

The chain uses TRBV4-3 and TRBJ1-2, with D possibly being TRBD1 (6 bases). Per germline, CDR1 LGHNA and CDR2 YSLEER. Trimming took off 4 bases at V and 6 bases at J, with 12 bases between the two ends. CDR3 length: 13 amino acids. DNA of the CDR3: TGCGCCAGCAGCCTACAGGGTAAAAATGGCTACACCTTC. Translated, it gives CASSLQGKNGYTF.

A remark on this clone: One end of the junction varies from germline; a read error may be responsible. The genes are TRBV6-1 and TRBJ2-7, with D maybe TRBD2 (5 bases). The germline V gene encodes CDR1 MNHNS and CDR2 SASEGT. This CDR3 is built from 13 residues. The CDR3 DNA follows: TGTGCCAGCAGGGAAGACGGGACCTACGAGCAGTACTTC. It specifies CASREDGTYEQYF.

The chain recombines TRBV7-2 with TRBJ1-5, with a possible D match to TRBD1 (5 bases). The CDR3 sequence is 15 residues long. Germline V gives CDR1 SGHTA, CDR2 FQGNSA. Trimming stripped 3 bases from V and 1 base from J, with 10 bases between. The CDR3 bases are TGTGCCAGCAGCTTGCAGGGACGGAGCAATCAGCCCCAGCATTTT. Translating gives CASSLQGRSNQPQHF.